A selection of T cell receptor beta chains follows, all from one sample in a study of beta chain features in type 1 diabetes. Data came from immunoSEQ multiplex PCR; TCRdb stores just in-frame clones and leaves some out. Seen here are some 350,000 clones, over 9% observed once, and the top ten hold about 0.64%. Sequences were obtained from central memory CD4+ T cells from blood. The receptors originated from a man between 25 and 39 years old with type 1 diabetes. Each CDR3 is given with its conserved first and last residue. The D gene is left open where the match is weak. For some rows the clone size is stated as once, few or many, or as a class when expanded; others skip it.

abundance	v_gene	len	j_gene	d_gene	CDR3nt	CDR3aa
NA	TRBV10-1	13	TRBJ2-1	NA	TGCGCCAGCAGCGGTATGAGGGGGAATGAGCAGTTCTTC	CASSGMRGNEQFF
NA	TRBV7-2	16	TRBJ2-1	TRBD2	TGTGCCAGCAGCTTTTCCGGACTAGCGTCCGGAAGTGAGCAGTTCTTC	CASSFSGLASGSEQFF
NA	TRBV13	19	TRBJ1-2	NA	TGTGCCAGCAGGATCAGTAAATCCGGGCTCCTGGGTACTAACTATGGCTACACCTTC	CASRISKSGLLGTNYGYTF
NA	TRBV7-8	18	TRBJ2-5	TRBD2	TGTGCCAGCAGCCGCATCGGGACTAGCGGGAGGGCCCCAGAGACCCAGTACTTC	CASSRIGTSGRAPETQYF
NA	TRBV6-5	15	TRBJ2-1	TRBD1	TGTGCCAGCAGCCCCGGACAGGGGTTCTACAATGAGCAGTTCTTC	CASSPGQGFYNEQFF
few	TRBV9	13	TRBJ2-3	NA	TGTGCCAGCAGCGCCTTCAGTGAGGATACGCAGTATTTT	CASSAFSEDTQYF
few	TRBV7-2	13	TRBJ2-5	NA	TGTGCCAGCAGCCTTTCTAATCAAGAGACCCAGTACTTC	CASSLSNQETQYF
NA	TRBV5-4	17	TRBJ2-3	TRBD2	TGTGCCAGCAGCCAAGGACTAGCGGGAGGGTTCACAGATACGCAGTATTTT	CASSQGLAGGFTDTQYF
NA	TRBV27	14	TRBJ1-2	TRBD1	TGTGCCAGCAGTTTTCTACAGGGGGCGGGAGGCTACACCTTC	CASSFLQGAGGYTF
once	TRBV7-8	14	TRBJ1-4	TRBD1	TGTGCCAGCAGCCCCCGGGACAGGGGAGAAAAACTGTTTTTT	CASSPRDRGEKLFF
few	TRBV28	13	TRBJ1-5	NA	TGTGCCAGCAGCCCACTTAGACGGGACCCCCAGCATTTT	CASSPLRRDPQHF
few	TRBV29-1	12	TRBJ2-5	NA	TGCAGCATGAGGGCCCTCGAGACGACCCAGTACTTC	CSMRALETTQYF
many	TRBV2	14	TRBJ1-4	NA	TGTGCCAGCAGTGATCACAGAACAAATGAAAAACTGTTTTTT	CASSDHRTNEKLFF
few	TRBV5-4	17	TRBJ1-4	NA	TGTGCCAGCAGCTCCCGTAGGGGATCTTCAACTAATGAAAAACTGTTTTTT	CASSSRRGSSTNEKLFF
NA	TRBV11-2	15	TRBJ2-1	NA	TGTGCCAGCAGCTGGGCGGAGGGGACGTACAATGAGCAGTTCTTC	CASSWAEGTYNEQFF
many	TRBV7-2	14	TRBJ2-4	NA	TGTGCCAGCAGCTTGTCAGGGAGTGCAAACATTCAGTACTTC	CASSLSGSANIQYF
NA	TRBV6-4	14	TRBJ2-5	TRBD1	TGTGCCAGCAGTGAACAGGGGGGTCAAGAGACCCAGTACTTC	CASSEQGGQETQYF
NA	TRBV7-2	13	TRBJ1-5	TRBD1	TGTGCCAGCAGCCCACAGGGGAATCAGCCCCAGCATTTT	CASSPQGNQPQHF
NA	TRBV5-1	15	TRBJ2-7	TRBD1	TGCGCCAGCAGCTTGGCCGGGACAGGGAGCTACGAGCAGTACTTC	CASSLAGTGSYEQYF
few	TRBV2	14	TRBJ1-1	NA	TGTGCCAGCGCCAGGGTCAGGGGGAACACTGAAGCTTTCTTT	CASARVRGNTEAFF
few	TRBV11-2	12	TRBJ2-2	NA	TGTGCCAGCAGAGGGCCAACCGGGGAGCTGTTTTTT	CASRGPTGELFF
many	TRBV7-2	14	TRBJ2-5	NA	TGTGCCAGCAGCCGCGGGACTTTAGGAGAGACCCAGTACTTC	CASSRGTLGETQYF
NA	TRBV7-9	13	TRBJ2-7	NA	TGTGCCAGCAGCTTAGCAGCCGGTGGGGAGCAGTACTTC	CASSLAAGGEQYF
NA	TRBV18	13	TRBJ2-7	NA	TGTGCCAGCTCACCCATTCAATCCTACGAGCAGTACTTC	CASSPIQSYEQYF
many	TRBV15	13	TRBJ2-7	NA	TGTGCCACCAGCAGAGATAGACCCTCCGAGCAGTACTTC	CATSRDRPSEQYF
NA	TRBV15	15	TRBJ2-5	NA	TGTGCCACCAGCAGAGAGGGCGGGCTTACGGAGACCCAGTACTTC	CATSREGGLTETQYF
NA	TRBV7-6	14	TRBJ2-1	NA	TGTGCCAGCAGTCCTCTCCCCCCGCGTAACGAGCAGTTCTTC	CASSPLPPRNEQFF
NA	TRBV27	13	TRBJ2-2	NA	TGTGCCACCCTTGGGCCGGTCACCGGGGAGCTGTTTTTT	CATLGPVTGELFF
few	TRBV5-1	16	TRBJ1-5	NA	TGCGCCAGCAGCTTGGAGCCAGGATTCTACAATCAGCCCCAGCATTTT	CASSLEPGFYNQPQHF
NA	TRBV6-5	15	TRBJ2-3	TRBD2	TGTGCCAGCAGTCGTCAACTAGCGAGCACAGATACGCAGTATTTT	CASSRQLASTDTQYF
few	TRBV7-3	16	TRBJ2-5	NA	TGTGCCAGCAGCTTAGCGGGAAATCCCCTTCAAGAGACCCAGTACTTC	CASSLAGNPLQETQYF
few	TRBV29-1	14	TRBJ2-1	TRBD2	TGCAGCGTTCCCTCAGCGGGAGGGTACAATGAGCAGTTCTTC	CSVPSAGGYNEQFF
few	TRBV5-1	14	TRBJ2-3	TRBD2	TGCGCCAGCAGCGCAGCGGGAGGGACAGATACGCAGTATTTT	CASSAAGGTDTQYF
NA	TRBV28	13	TRBJ2-5	NA	TGTGCCAGCAGTTTTCAGGGCTTTACGGTGCAGTACTTC	CASSFQGFTVQYF
few	TRBV10-2	15	TRBJ2-7	NA	TGCGCCAGCAGTGAGTATGGGGTGAGGGGTCGCGAGCAGTACTTC	CASSEYGVRGREQYF
NA	TRBV6-6	15	TRBJ1-1	TRBD1	TGTGCCAGCAGAACCGGGACAGGGGACAACACTGAAGCTTTCTTT	CASRTGTGDNTEAFF
NA	TRBV5-1	16	TRBJ2-2	TRBD1	TGCGCCAGCAGTCGTGCGGGACAGGGTAACACCGGGGAGCTGTTTTTT	CASSRAGQGNTGELFF
many	TRBV7-9	14	TRBJ1-4	NA	TGTGCCAGCAGCTTAGGCCTGAGTAATGAAAAACTGTTTTTT	CASSLGLSNEKLFF
NA	TRBV11-2	18	TRBJ2-3	NA	TGTGCCAGCAGCTTAGATCGGGTCGGGGTGGCTAGCACAGATACGCAGTATTTT	CASSLDRVGVASTDTQYF
few	TRBV9	16	TRBJ2-7	TRBD2	TGTGCCAGCAGCGTAGGTGCGGCGGGAGGGCCCTACGAGCAGTACTTC	CASSVGAAGGPYEQYF
few	TRBV15	16	TRBJ1-3	NA	TGTGCCACCAGCAGAGATTTCGTAGGGGCTGGAAACACCATATATTTT	CATSRDFVGAGNTIYF
NA	TRBV2	17	TRBJ2-7	TRBD2	TGTGCCAGCAGTTTCGGACTAGCGGGAGTTTCCTCCTACGAGCAGTACTTC	CASSFGLAGVSSYEQYF
few	TRBV2	13	TRBJ2-1	NA	TGTGCCAGCAGTGAAGGCAGGGTTAATGAGCAGTTCTTC	CASSEGRVNEQFF
few	TRBV10-2	13	TRBJ1-4	NA	TGCGCCAGCAGTGAGGTCCGGGATGAAAAACTGTTTTTT	CASSEVRDEKLFF
NA	TRBV5-4	15	TRBJ2-5	NA	TGTGCCAGCGGGACCCGACAGTTTCTGGAAGAGACCCAGTACTTC	CASGTRQFLEETQYF
NA	TRBV9	14	TRBJ1-2	NA	TGTGCCAGCAGCGTAGATGAGAGGGCGAATGGCTACACCTTC	CASSVDERANGYTF
few	TRBV30	14	TRBJ1-5	NA	TGTGCCTGCAGGGAGAGGTATAGCAATCAGCCCCAGCATTTT	CACRERYSNQPQHF
many	TRBV19	14	TRBJ2-3	TRBD1	TGTGCCAGTACTAAACAGGGGCCCATGGATACGCAGTATTTT	CASTKQGPMDTQYF
many	TRBV7-9	16	TRBJ1-1	NA	TGTGCCAGCAGCTTTGGCGGGATTCTCATGAACACTGAAGCTTTCTTT	CASSFGGILMNTEAFF
NA	TRBV29-1	15	TRBJ2-6	TRBD1	TGCAGCGTCGCGACAGGGGACTCTATGGCCAACGTCCTGACTTTC	CSVATGDSMANVLTF
many	TRBV6-6	14	TRBJ2-1	TRBD2	TGTGCCAGCAATAGCGGGAGCTCCTACAATGAGCAGTTCTTC	CASNSGSSYNEQFF
many	TRBV5-1	12	TRBJ2-7	NA	TGCGCCAGCAGCTTGGATTATGGCGAGCAGTACTTC	CASSLDYGEQYF
NA	TRBV7-3	14	TRBJ2-1	NA	TGTGCCAGCAGCTCCCAGGATAAGTACAATGAGCAGTTCTTC	CASSSQDKYNEQFF
few	TRBV6-6	14	TRBJ2-5	NA	TGTGCCAGCAGTTACTTGGGACCGCAAGAGACCCAGTACTTC	CASSYLGPQETQYF
few	TRBV7-6	18	TRBJ2-3	TRBD2	TGTGCCAGCAGCTTACGGACTAGCGGGACTTTCGGCACAGATACGCAGTATTTT	CASSLRTSGTFGTDTQYF
many	TRBV21-1	13	TRBJ1-1	NA	TGTGCCAGCTGGGCCAGGGTAGGCACTGAAGCTTTCTTT	CASWARVGTEAFF
few	TRBV9	16	TRBJ2-1	TRBD2	TGTGCCAGCAGCGTAGTGGGGACTAGCTGGAACGATGAGCAGTTCTTC	CASSVVGTSWNDEQFF
many	TRBV7-2	13	TRBJ2-6	NA	TGTGCCAGCAGCTTAGGTGGCGCACGCGTCCTGACTTTC	CASSLGGARVLTF
NA	TRBV5-1	15	TRBJ2-3	NA	TGCGCCAGCAGAGGGTCCCGGGGTGTCCAAGATACGCAGTATTTT	CASRGSRGVQDTQYF
NA	TRBV18	16	TRBJ2-1	TRBD1	TGTGCCAGCTCACTGCTACCGGACAGGGGAAATAATGAGCAGTTCTTC	CASSLLPDRGNNEQFF